This T cell receptor beta chain was profiled in a study of OX40 agonist ivuxolimab in advanced cancers. Study-wide context: The study reported partial responses in three patients: one hepatocellular carcinoma, two cutaneous melanoma.

Study-wide findings and caveats: A proportion of nonresponders additionally exhibited low normalized T-cell clonal expansion. Expanded peripheral T cells had an undetermined antigen specificity. Averaged across samples, CD8+ T cells carried more expanded clones than CD4+ did.

The CDR3 is 12 amino acids. Germline CDR1 reads MNHEY; CDR2 reads SMNVEV (reference sequence). Trimming cost V 3 bases and J 11 bases, with 13 bases left between them. Concerning this clone itself: Antigen unknown.

Profiling relied on immunoSEQ multiplex PCR, and the TCRdb table lists in-frame clones only, not all of them. This sample has roughly 100,000 clones, with 92% found just once. This TCR was sampled from an adult with an advanced solid tumor such as melanoma, head and neck, liver or kidney cancer. The chain uses TRBV27 and TRBJ1-2; no definite D call. The sequencing used CD4+ or CD8+ T cells sorted from blood, collected in a trial of the OX40 agonist ivuxolimab. CDR3 coding DNA: TGTGCCAGCAGTTTTATAGGGTCGGAGTACACCTTC. It codes for CASSFIGSEYTF.